A selection of T cell receptor beta chains follows, all from one sample in a study of Tregs in tolerant kidney transplant recipients. Generated by immunoSEQ multiplex PCR, the TCRdb table keeps only in-frame clones and is missing some. Of roughly 45,000 clones listed, 75% to 95% were seen once; the top ten hold around 0.7%. Input material: Tregs from blood. These receptors came from a human donor in good health. Both conserved end residues are part of each CDR3.

CDR3 | J | length | V
CSVQDLGTEAFF | TRBJ1-1 | 12 | TRBV29-1
CAWSVKLRTGGYEQYF | TRBJ2-7 | 16 | TRBV30
CASSLVAGGNYEQYF | TRBJ2-7 | 15 | TRBV7-9
CASRPSGGHSDTQYF | TRBJ2-3 | 15 | TRBV5-1
CASSDETSGRNEQFF | TRBJ2-1 | 15 | TRBV6-4
CASSLGGRYGYTF | TRBJ1-2 | 13 | TRBV5-6
CASSEVGTPMNTEAFF | TRBJ1-1 | 16 | TRBV2
CASSTQRGDNNEQFF | TRBJ2-1 | 15 | TRBV11-3
CASSFLRPSYNSPLHF | TRBJ1-6 | 16 | TRBV7-2
CASSLADTYKYTGELFF | TRBJ2-2 | 17 | TRBV5-1
CASSPGGGDTQYF | TRBJ2-3 | 13 | TRBV18
CASSFGGPNEKLFF | TRBJ1-4 | 14 | TRBV5-1
CASSSNRGRGETQYF | TRBJ2-5 | 15 | TRBV11-2
CASSLTGSHGYTF | TRBJ1-2 | 13 | TRBV6-6
CASSSITANTGELFF | TRBJ2-2 | 15 | TRBV5-1
CASSFPKRDSYEQYF | . | 15 | TRBV5-1
CASSLRTPSPGANVLTF | TRBJ2-6 | 17 | TRBV5-1
CASSAELFLTYNEQFF | TRBJ2-1 | 16 | TRBV9
CASSLVPSDFVNNEQFF | TRBJ2-1 | 17 | TRBV5-1
CASSEEGSTGWVDEQFF | TRBJ2-1 | 17 | TRBV6-1
CATSRDVGTEAFF | TRBJ1-1 | 13 | TRBV15
CASSVGPLRETQYF | TRBJ2-5 | 14 | TRBV9
CASSTRDRLVGGYTF | TRBJ1-2 | 15 | TRBV19
CASSSPRGNYGYTF | TRBJ1-2 | 14 | TRBV6-5
CASSFPGGPYGYTF | TRBJ1-2 | 14 | TRBV11-2
CASSALGQGALHF | TRBJ1-6 | 13 | TRBV9
CASSLGLLNTEAFF | TRBJ1-1 | 14 | TRBV11-2
CASSLVGAEDTEAFF | TRBJ1-1 | 15 | TRBV18
CASSGGQGAEKLFF | TRBJ1-4 | 14 | TRBV7-9
CASWTGTSGTYEQYF | TRBJ2-7 | 15 | TRBV6-1
CASGTGRFDEQFF | TRBJ2-1 | 13 | TRBV19
CASSRDLYPNTEAFF | TRBJ1-1 | 15 | TRBV18
CASSLVEIGGELFF | TRBJ2-2 | 14 | TRBV7-7
CASSPPVAGGPSYEQYF | TRBJ2-7 | 17 | TRBV18
CASSWDGTYEQYF | TRBJ2-7 | 13 | TRBV5-1
CASSLVSDSQYF | TRBJ2-3 | 12 | TRBV11-2
CASSGNSYEQYF | TRBJ2-7 | 12 | TRBV10-1
CASSLVPTGGETQYF | TRBJ2-5 | 15 | TRBV5-1
CASSPGERRGYNSPLHF | TRBJ1-6 | 17 | TRBV5-4
CAISVRGPRDSPLHF | TRBJ1-6 | 15 | TRBV10-3
CASSLSVLRVGELFF | TRBJ2-2 | 15 | TRBV13
CASSLVVSNSPLHF | TRBJ1-6 | 14 | TRBV11-2
CASSETRVNEKLFF | TRBJ1-4 | 14 | TRBV2